This T cell receptor (beta chain) was identified during a study of shared clonotypes between healthy human individuals. Germline values: CDR1 SQVTM, CDR2 ANQGSEA. Trimming took 5 bases from V and 1 from J, leaving 9 bases between them. The CDR3 has 12 residues. It was across several immunoSEQ plates that each subset's genomic DNA was evenly split. The table came from immunoSEQ multiplex PCR; TCRdb's copy has only in-frame clones and leaves some out. This sample has about 2 million clones; 85% to 95% occur once, and the top ten carry 0.13%. Sequenced: naive CD4+ T cells sorted from blood. Subset described: CD45RA+ positively selected. This receptor was identified in a man between 18 and 29 years old in good health. The chain has TRBV29-1 and TRBJ2-7, with a weak D call TRBD1 (5 bases). The CDR3 nucleotides are TGCAGCGTTACAGGCGAATCCTACGAGCAGTACTTC. Translation gives CSVTGESYEQYF.